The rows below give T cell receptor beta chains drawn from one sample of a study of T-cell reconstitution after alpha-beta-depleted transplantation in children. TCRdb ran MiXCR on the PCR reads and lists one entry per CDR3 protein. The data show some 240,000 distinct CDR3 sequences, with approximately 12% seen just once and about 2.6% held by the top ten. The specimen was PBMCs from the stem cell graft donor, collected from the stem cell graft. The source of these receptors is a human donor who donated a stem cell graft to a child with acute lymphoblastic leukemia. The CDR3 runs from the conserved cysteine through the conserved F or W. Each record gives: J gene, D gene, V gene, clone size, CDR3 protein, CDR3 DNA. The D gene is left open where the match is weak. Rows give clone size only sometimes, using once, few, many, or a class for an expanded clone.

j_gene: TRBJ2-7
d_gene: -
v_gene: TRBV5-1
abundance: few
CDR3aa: CASSFLIGQSYEQYF
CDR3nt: TGCGCCAGCAGCTTCCTGATCGGACAGTCCTACGAGCAGTACTTC

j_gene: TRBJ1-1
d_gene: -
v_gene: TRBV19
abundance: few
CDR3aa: CASSMKTRGEAFF
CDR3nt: TGTGCCAGTAGTATGAAAACCAGAGGTGAAGCTTTCTTT

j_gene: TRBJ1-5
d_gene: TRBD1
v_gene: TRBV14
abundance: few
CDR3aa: CASSRDRDFRSNQPQHF
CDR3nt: TGTGCCAGCAGCCGGGACAGGGATTTCCGTAGCAATCAGCCCCAGCATTTT

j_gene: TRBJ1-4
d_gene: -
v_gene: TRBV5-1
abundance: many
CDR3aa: CASSFVGQASEKLFF
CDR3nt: TGCGCCAGCAGCTTTGTAGGGCAGGCTTCCGAAAAACTGTTTTTT

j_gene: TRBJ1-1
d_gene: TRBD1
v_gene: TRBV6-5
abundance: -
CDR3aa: CASSSSGTGRVAEAFF
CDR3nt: TGTGCCAGCAGTTCTTCCGGGACAGGCAGGGTGGCTGAAGCTTTCTTT

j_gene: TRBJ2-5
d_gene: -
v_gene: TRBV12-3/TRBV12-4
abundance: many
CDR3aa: CASNLGLQETQYF
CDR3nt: TGTGCCAGCAATCTAGGCCTGCAAGAGACCCAGTACTTC

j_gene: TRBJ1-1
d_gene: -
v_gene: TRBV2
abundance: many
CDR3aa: CASQGPGTFF
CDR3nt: TGTGCCAGCCAAGGCCCGGGAACTTTCTTT

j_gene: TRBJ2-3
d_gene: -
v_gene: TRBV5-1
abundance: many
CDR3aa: CASSLQVTDTQYF
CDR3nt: TGCGCCAGCAGCTTACAGGTCACAGATACGCAGTATTTT

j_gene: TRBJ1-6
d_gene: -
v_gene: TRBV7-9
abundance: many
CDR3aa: CASSLTTRRAGSPLHF
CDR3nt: TGTGCCAGCAGCCTGACCACCAGGAGGGCAGGTTCACCCCTCCACTTT

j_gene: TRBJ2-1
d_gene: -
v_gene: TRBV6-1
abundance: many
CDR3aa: CASSRPTGFNYNEQFF
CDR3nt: TGTGCCAGCAGCAGACCAACAGGGTTTAACTACAATGAGCAGTTCTTC

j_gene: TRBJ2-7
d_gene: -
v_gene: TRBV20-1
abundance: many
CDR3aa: CSASPGHYEQYF
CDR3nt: TGCAGTGCTAGCCCCGGACATTACGAGCAGTACTTC

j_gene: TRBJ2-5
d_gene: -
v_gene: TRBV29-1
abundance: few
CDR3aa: CSVAGVLGETQYF
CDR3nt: TGCAGCGTTGCGGGGGTGCTGGGGGAGACCCAGTACTTC

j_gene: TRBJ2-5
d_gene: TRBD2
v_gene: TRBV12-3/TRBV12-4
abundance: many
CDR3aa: CASSTTAGDRETQYF
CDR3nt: TGTGCCAGCAGCACCACAGCGGGAGACCGGGAGACCCAGTACTTC

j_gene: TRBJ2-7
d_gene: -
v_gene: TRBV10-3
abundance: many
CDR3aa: CATLGVEEYEQYF
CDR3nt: TGTGCCACTCTGGGAGTAGAAGAGTACGAGCAGTACTTC

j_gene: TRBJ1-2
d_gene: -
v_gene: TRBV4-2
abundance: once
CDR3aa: CASSQDSLRARGTPYGYTF
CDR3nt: TGTGCCAGCAGCCAAGATAGCCTACGGGCGAGGGGAACTCCCTATGGCTACACCTTC

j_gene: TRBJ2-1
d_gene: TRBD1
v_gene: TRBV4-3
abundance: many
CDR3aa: CASSQDYQGASYNEQFF
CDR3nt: TGCGCCAGCAGCCAAGATTATCAGGGGGCATCCTACAATGAGCAGTTCTTC

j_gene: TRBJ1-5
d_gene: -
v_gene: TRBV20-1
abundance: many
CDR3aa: CSARDPDQPQHF
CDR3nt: TGCAGTGCTAGAGACCCGGATCAGCCCCAGCATTTT

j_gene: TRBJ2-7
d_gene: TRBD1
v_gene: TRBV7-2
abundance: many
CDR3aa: CASSLDRGRWYEQYF
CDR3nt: TGTGCCAGCAGCTTAGACAGGGGGCGGTGGTACGAGCAGTACTTC

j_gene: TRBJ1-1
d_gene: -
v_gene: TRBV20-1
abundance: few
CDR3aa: CSASGPGEAFF
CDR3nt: TGCAGTGCTAGTGGGCCGGGAGAAGCTTTCTTT

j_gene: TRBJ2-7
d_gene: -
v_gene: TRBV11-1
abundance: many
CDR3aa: CASSHWDRRGHEQYF
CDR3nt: TGTGCCAGCAGCCATTGGGACAGGCGGGGGCACGAGCAGTACTTC

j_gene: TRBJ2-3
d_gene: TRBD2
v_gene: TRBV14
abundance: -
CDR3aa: CASSQLAGGPSTDTQYF
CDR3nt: TGTGCCAGCAGCCAACTAGCGGGGGGTCCTAGCACAGATACGCAGTATTTT

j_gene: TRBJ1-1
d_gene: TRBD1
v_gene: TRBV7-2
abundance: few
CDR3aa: CASSFSNGQGLPAFF
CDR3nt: TGTGCCAGCAGCTTTTCGAATGGACAGGGTCTTCCTGCTTTCTTT

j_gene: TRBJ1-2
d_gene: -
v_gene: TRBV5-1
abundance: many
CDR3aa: CASGGTSNYGYTF
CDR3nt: TGCGCCAGCGGCGGGACGTCCAACTATGGCTACACCTTC

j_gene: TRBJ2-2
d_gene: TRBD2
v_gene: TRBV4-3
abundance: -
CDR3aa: CASSPRLAGDTGELFF
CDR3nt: TGCGCCAGCAGCCCCCGTCTAGCGGGAGACACCGGGGAGCTGTTTTTT

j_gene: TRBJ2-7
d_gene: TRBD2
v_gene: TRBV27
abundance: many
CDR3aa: CASSFLAGNPYEQYF
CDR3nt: TGTGCCAGCAGTTTCCTAGCGGGCAATCCCTACGAGCAGTACTTC

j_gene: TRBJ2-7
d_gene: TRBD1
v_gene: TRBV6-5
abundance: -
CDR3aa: CASSSAGTGGHEQYF
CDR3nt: TGTGCCAGCAGTTCGGCGGGGACAGGGGGCCACGAGCAGTACTTC

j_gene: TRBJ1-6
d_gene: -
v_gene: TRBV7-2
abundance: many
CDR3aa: CASSLPVSPLHF
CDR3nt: TGTGCCAGCAGCCTCCCAGTCTCACCCCTCCACTTT

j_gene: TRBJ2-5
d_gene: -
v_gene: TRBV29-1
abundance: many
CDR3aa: CSVSALQETQYF
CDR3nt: TGCAGCGTGTCAGCCTTACAAGAGACCCAGTACTTC

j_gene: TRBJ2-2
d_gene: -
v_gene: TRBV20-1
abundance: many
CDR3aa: CSARGAGATGELFF
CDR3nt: TGCAGTGCTAGAGGGGCAGGGGCCACCGGGGAGCTGTTTTTT

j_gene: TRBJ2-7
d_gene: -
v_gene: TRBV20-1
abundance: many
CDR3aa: CSARDLGVFEQYF
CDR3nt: TGCAGTGCTAGAGATCTGGGGGTATTCGAGCAGTACTTC

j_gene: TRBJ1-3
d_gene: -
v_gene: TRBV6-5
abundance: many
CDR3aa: CASSYSKGNTIYF
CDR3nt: TGTGCCAGCAGTTACTCGAAGGGGAACACCATATATTTT

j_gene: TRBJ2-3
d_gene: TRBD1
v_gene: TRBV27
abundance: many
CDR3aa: CASGSSGTVLRDTQYF
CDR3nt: TGTGCCAGCGGATCCTCCGGGACAGTTTTGCGAGATACGCAGTATTTT

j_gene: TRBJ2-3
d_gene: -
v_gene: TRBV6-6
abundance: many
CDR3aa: CASSYGAATQYF
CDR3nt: TGTGCCAGCAGTTACGGGGCAGCCACGCAGTATTTT

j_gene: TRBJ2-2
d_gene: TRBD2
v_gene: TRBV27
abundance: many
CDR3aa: CASSLSGLAAYYSTGELFF
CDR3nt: TGTGCCAGCAGTTTATCTGGACTAGCAGCCTACTACTCCACCGGGGAGCTGTTTTTT

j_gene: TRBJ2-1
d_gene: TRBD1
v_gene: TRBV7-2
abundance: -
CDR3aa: CASSLAGQGVDEQFF
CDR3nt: TGTGCCAGCAGCTTAGCGGGACAGGGTGTCGATGAGCAGTTCTTC

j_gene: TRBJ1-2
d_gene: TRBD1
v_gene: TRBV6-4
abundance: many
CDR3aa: CASNGTVGYTF
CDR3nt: TGTGCCAGTAACGGGACAGTTGGCTACACCTTC

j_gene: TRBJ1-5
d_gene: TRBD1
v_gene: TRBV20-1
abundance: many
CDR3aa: CSARTEGGQPQHF
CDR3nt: TGCAGTGCTAGAACAGAAGGGGGCCAGCCCCAGCATTTT

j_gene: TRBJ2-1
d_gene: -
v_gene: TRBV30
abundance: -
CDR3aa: CAWSVEGNEQFF
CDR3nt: TGTGCCTGGAGTGTGGAGGGCAATGAGCAGTTCTTC

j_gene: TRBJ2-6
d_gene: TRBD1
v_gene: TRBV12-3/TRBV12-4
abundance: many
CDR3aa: CASSLATRGTWEGANVLTF
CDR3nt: TGTGCCAGCAGTTTAGCTACCAGGGGGACCTGGGAAGGGGCCAACGTCCTGACTTTC

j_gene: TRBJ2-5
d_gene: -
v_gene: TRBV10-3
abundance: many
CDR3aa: CAISIDSQETQYF
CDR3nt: TGTGCCATCAGTATCGACAGCCAAGAGACCCAGTACTTC

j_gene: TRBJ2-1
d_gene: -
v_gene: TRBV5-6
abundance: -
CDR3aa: CASSLRPQFSYNEQFF
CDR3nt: TGTGCCAGCAGCCTCCGGCCCCAATTCTCCTACAATGAGCAGTTCTTC

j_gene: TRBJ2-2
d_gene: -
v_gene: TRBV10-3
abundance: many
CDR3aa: CAISVGGHTGELFF
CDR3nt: TGTGCCATCAGCGTAGGTGGGCACACCGGGGAGCTGTTTTTT

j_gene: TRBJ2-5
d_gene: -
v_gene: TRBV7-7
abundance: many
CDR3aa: CASSNIRGGQETQYF
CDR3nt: TGTGCCAGCAGCAACATAAGGGGGGGCCAAGAGACCCAGTACTTC

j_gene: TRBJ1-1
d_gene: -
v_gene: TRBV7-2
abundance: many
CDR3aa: CASSLSWGNTEAFF
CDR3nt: TGTGCCAGCAGCTTATCCTGGGGGAACACTGAAGCTTTCTTT